This T cell receptor beta chain was obtained from a study of beta chain features in type 1 diabetes. CDR1 and CDR2 from the germline V gene are SGHAT and FQDESV (reference sequence). The CDR3 consists of 13 residues. V was trimmed by 3 bases and J by 1 base, leaving 6 bases between them. This clone was observed a handful of times. The study reverse transcribed the entire isolated RNA, so it sequenced expressed TCRB transcripts. Clones were read by immunoSEQ multiplex PCR, and TCRdb kept only the in-frame ones, dropping some. In the table there are 300,000 to 350,000 clones, around a fifth of which are singletons.

This chain connects TRBV11-1 to TRBJ1-1; D is unresolved. The material sequenced was naive CD4+ T cells from blood. The receptor was derived from a woman aged 18 to 35 in good health. CDR3 bases: TGTGCCAGCAGCTTTGGAGGGAACACTGAAGCTTTCTTT. Amino acids: CASSFGGNTEAFF.